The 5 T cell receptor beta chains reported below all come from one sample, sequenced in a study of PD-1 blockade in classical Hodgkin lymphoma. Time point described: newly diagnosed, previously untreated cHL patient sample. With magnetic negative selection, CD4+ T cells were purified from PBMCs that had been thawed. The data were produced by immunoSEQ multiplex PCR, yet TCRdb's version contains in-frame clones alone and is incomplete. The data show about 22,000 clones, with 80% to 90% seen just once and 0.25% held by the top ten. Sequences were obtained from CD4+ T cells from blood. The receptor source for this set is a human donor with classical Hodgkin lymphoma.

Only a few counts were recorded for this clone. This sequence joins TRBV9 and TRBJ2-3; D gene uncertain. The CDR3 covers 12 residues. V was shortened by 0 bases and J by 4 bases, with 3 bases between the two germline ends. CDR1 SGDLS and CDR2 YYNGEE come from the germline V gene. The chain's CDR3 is CASSVVADTQYF. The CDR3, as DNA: TGTGCCAGCAGCGTAGTGGCAGATACGCAGTATTTT.

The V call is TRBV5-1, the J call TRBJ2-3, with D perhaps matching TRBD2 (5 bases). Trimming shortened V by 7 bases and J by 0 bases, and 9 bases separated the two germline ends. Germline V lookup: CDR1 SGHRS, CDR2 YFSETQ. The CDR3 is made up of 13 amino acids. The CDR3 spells CASAGGSTDTQYF. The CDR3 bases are TGCGCCAGCGCTGGAGGAAGCACAGATACGCAGTATTTT.

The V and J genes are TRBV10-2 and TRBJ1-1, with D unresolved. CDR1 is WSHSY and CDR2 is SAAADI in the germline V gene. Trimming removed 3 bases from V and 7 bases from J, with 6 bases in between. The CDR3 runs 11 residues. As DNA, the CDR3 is TGCGCCAGCAGTGATGGCGGTGAAGCTTTCTTT. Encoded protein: CASSDGGEAFF.

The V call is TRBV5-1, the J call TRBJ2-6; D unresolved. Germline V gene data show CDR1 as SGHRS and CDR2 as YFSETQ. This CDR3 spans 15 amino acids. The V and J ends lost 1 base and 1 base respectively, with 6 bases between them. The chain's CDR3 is CASSLLGSGANVLTF. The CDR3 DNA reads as TGCGCCAGCAGCTTGTTGGGTTCTGGGGCCAACGTCCTGACTTTC.

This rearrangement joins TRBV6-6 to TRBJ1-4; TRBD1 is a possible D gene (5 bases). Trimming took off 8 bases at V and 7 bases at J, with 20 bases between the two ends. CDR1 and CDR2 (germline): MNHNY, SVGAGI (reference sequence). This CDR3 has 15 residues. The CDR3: CASGEPRGGGEKLFF. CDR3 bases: TGTGCCAGCGGAGAACCTAGGGGAGGTGGTGAAAAACTGTTTTTT.